Listed here are 24 T cell receptor beta chains from one sample, sequenced in a study of identical twins. MiXCR was run by TCRdb on the 5' RACE reads, yielding one entry per CDR3 protein. The table lists around 670,000 distinct CDR3 sequences, less than 7% of them singletons. The material sequenced was naive T cells sorted from blood. Source of these receptors: a man between 18 and 35 years old in good health.

This clonotype has a count of ten or more. The genes are TRBV12-3 or TRBV12-4 and TRBJ1-1, with D perhaps TRBD1 (6 bases). The CDR3 loop spans 16 amino acids. The V and J ends lost 2 bases and 6 bases respectively, with 19 bases between them. CDR3 protein: CASSLRQALEGAEAFF. Written as DNA, the CDR3 is TGTGCCAGCAGTTTAAGACAGGCCTTAGAGGGGGCTGAAGCTTTCTTT.

This clonotype was observed many times. The chain links TRBV11-2 to TRBJ2-5; D ambiguous. Trimming shortened V by 6 bases and J by 2 bases, and 16 bases separated the two germline ends. Germline V lookup: CDR1 SGHAT, CDR2 FQNNGV. The CDR3 totals 15 residues. DNA for the CDR3: TGTGCCAGCAGACAGATACCCAGCCTTCAAGAGACCCAGTACTTC. Protein product: CASRQIPSLQETQYF. Combining the CDR3 with reference TRBV11-2 and TRBJ2-5 gives the whole variable domain EAGVAQSPRYKIIEKRQSVAFWCNPISGHATLYWYQQILGQGPKLLIQFQNNGVVDDSQLPKDRFSAERLKGVDSTLKIQPAKLEDSAVYLCASRQIPSLQETQYFGPGTRLLVL.

The genes are TRBV20-1 and TRBJ2-1; 9 bases map to TRBD1. Germline V lookup: CDR1 DFQATT, CDR2 SNEGSKA (reference sequence). This CDR3 is built from 15 residues. The V gene end was trimmed by 6 bases and the J gene end by 2 bases; junction bases not matched to a gene: 8. CDR3 loop: CSARDRVIPYNEQFF. CDR3 nucleotide sequence: TGCAGTGCCAGGGACAGGGTGATTCCCTACAATGAGCAGTTCTTC.

This clonotype has a count of ten or more. The chain joins TRBV12-3 or TRBV12-4 to TRBJ1-4, with D possibly TRBD1 on 6 matching bases. This CDR3 is 15 amino acids long. V was trimmed by 6 bases and J by 3 bases, leaving 14 bases between them. CDR3 sequence: CASRPTGWANEKLFF. CDR3 bases: TGTGCCAGCAGGCCTACAGGGTGGGCTAATGAAAAACTGTTTTTT.

This clonotype was observed at least ten times. The chain couples TRBV15 to TRBJ2-3; D call uncertain. There are 19 residues in the CDR3. CDR1 is LNHNV and CDR2 is YYDKDF in the germline V gene (reference sequence). The ends were cut back, 0 bases at V and 3 bases at J, with 22 bases in the middle. The CDR3 loop reads CATSRDLGVGRHRTDTQYF. CDR3 nucleotides: TGTGCCACCAGCAGAGATCTGGGTGTAGGTCGTCATCGTACAGATACGCAGTATTTT.

This clonotype has more than one count but fewer than ten. The CDR3 loop reads CASSSMLGTGRTGELFF. In nucleotides, the CDR3 is TGCGCCAGCAGCTCAATGCTCGGGACAGGGAGAACCGGGGAGCTGTTTTTT. The rearrangement uses TRBV5-1 and TRBJ2-2, with 9 bases lining up with TRBD1. V gave up 3 bases and J gave up 5 bases; unmatched junction bases: 11. Germline CDR1 SGHRS, CDR2 YFSETQ. The length of the CDR3 is 17 residues.

This clonotype was detected many times. The rearrangement uses TRBV7-6 and TRBJ2-2; D remains ambiguous. Germline CDR1 SGHVS, CDR2 FNYEAQ. This CDR3 comprises 13 residues. V gave up 10 bases and J gave up 6 bases, with 15 bases separating them. CDR3 nucleotide sequence: TGTGCCACCCGGGCACAGCATCCCGGGGAGCTGTTTTTT. Protein: CATRAQHPGELFF.

V gene TRBV25-1 combines with J gene TRBJ1-1; 7 nucleotides line up with TRBD1. Per the germline V gene, CDR1 is MGHDK and CDR2 is SYGVNS. The CDR3 is made up of 14 amino acids. The J segment lost 5 bases and the V segment lost 8 bases, leaving 11 bases of the junction unmatched. Here the CDR3 DNA reads TGTGCCAGCGCCCCCGCAGGGACAGCAACTGAAGCTTTCTTT. Translated: CASAPAGTATEAFF.

This clonotype was counted ten times or more. This chain joins TRBV18 and TRBJ2-7; 9 positions agree with TRBD1. The J segment lost 2 bases and the V segment lost 3 bases, leaving 2 bases of the junction unmatched. This CDR3 region has 14 residues. Germline V gene lookup returns CDR1 KGHSH and CDR2 LQKENI. CDR3 nucleotides: TGTGCCAGCTCACCTTGGGACAGGGCCTACGAGCAGTACTTC. Translated, it gives CASSPWDRAYEQYF.

V gene TRBV18 combines with J gene TRBJ2-1, with 14 bases that match TRBD2. V gave up 5 bases and J gave up 15 bases; unmatched junction bases: 12. CDR1 is KGHSH, CDR2 LQKENI, per germline. This CDR3 contains 15 residues. As DNA, the CDR3 is TGTGCCAGCTCAGAGACGGGACTAGCGGGAGAAGGGCGGTTCTTC. Its protein product is CASSETGLAGEGRFF.

In its sample, this clonotype was seen a few times. The V gene is TRBV6-1, the J gene TRBJ1-2; 8 nucleotides line up with TRBD1. CDR3 length: 17 amino acids. Trimming removed 6 bases from V and 4 bases from J; junction bases left unmatched: 16. Germline V lookup: CDR1 MNHNS, CDR2 SASEGT. In nucleotides, the CDR3 is TGTGCCAGCAGACCTCAGGGGGCGGTCGAAGTGGGCTATGGCTACACCTTC. Encoded protein: CASRPQGAVEVGYGYTF.

This clonotype was observed many times. The gene calls are TRBV10-3 and TRBJ2-3; 12 bases match TRBD2. Trimming at V came to 8 bases and at J to 3 bases, leaving 0 bases not matched to a gene. CDR1 and CDR2 (germline): ENHRY, SYGVKD. This CDR3 has 13 residues. CDR3 in DNA: TGTGCCATCGGGACTAGCGGGACAGATACGCAGTATTTT. It specifies CAIGTSGTDTQYF.

The chain recombines TRBV5-1 with TRBJ2-3, with D uncertain. Trimming removed 4 bases at V and 4 bases at J, with 10 bases between. The CDR3 runs 13 residues. CDR1 and CDR2 (germline): SGHRS, YFSETQ. CDR3 coding DNA: TGCGCCAGCAGCGTTTTTCAGGCAGATACGCAGTATTTT. It is translated as CASSVFQADTQYF.

In this sample, this clonotype turned up a few times. The V gene is TRBV19, the J gene TRBJ2-7, with D tentatively TRBD2 (5 bases). The germline V and J ends were trimmed by 2 bases and 6 bases, with 17 bases remaining between them. Germline V lookup: CDR1 LNHDA, CDR2 SQIVND (reference sequence). The CDR3 runs 15 residues. The CDR3 sequence is CASSISSDSGVEQYF. CDR3 sequence (DNA): TGTGCCAGTAGTATATCGTCGGACTCCGGCGTCGAGCAGTACTTC.

The V gene is TRBV5-1, the J gene TRBJ2-5; the D gene is possibly TRBD1 (6 bases). The CDR3 contains 15 residues. V dropped 4 bases and J dropped 5 bases, with 18 bases sitting between them. Germline assignment: CDR1 SGHRS and CDR2 YFSETQ. CDR3 bases: TGCGCCAGCAGCAATAATTTACAGGGCGGGGAGACCCAGTACTTC. Protein: CASSNNLQGGETQYF.

This clonotype was recorded at least ten times. V is TRBV5-1 and J is TRBJ2-3; 13 bases map to TRBD2. J lost 5 bases, V lost 3 bases, and 9 bases had no gene match. Germline values: CDR1 SGHRS, CDR2 YFSETQ. The CDR3 covers 17 residues. The CDR3 DNA sequence: TGCGCCAGCAGCTCCCCCACTAGCGGGAGGGGAGAAGATACGCAGTATTTT. Translating it yields CASSSPTSGRGEDTQYF.

This clonotype was detected ten times or more. The CDR3 DNA is TGCAGCGTTGGAGATGCCCCCCGGCTAGCGGGAGGTGATGAGCAGTTCTTC. Residues: CSVGDAPRLAGGDEQFF. The chain joins TRBV29-1 to TRBJ2-1, with 11 bases lining up with TRBD2. CDR3 size: 17 residues. Germline lookup yields CDR1 SQVTM and CDR2 ANQGSEA. Trimming removed 4 bases from V and 8 bases from J; junction bases left unmatched: 16.

Ten or more counts support this clonotype. This chain links TRBV20-1 with TRBJ2-3; D is undetermined. The V gene lost 3 bases and the J gene lost 0 bases, with 10 bases spanning the gap. Germline V gives CDR1 DFQATT, CDR2 SNEGSKA (reference sequence). The CDR3 is made up of 14 amino acids. The CDR3 bases are TGCAGTGCTAGGCTCCCGACGAGCACAGATACGCAGTATTTT. Translation gives CSARLPTSTDTQYF.

There are a few counts of this clonotype. The chain uses TRBV10-3 and TRBJ1-4; tentatively, D is TRBD1 (6 bases). The V end lost 6 bases, the J end lost 4 bases, and 12 bases lay between the germline ends. Germline V gene lookup returns CDR1 ENHRY and CDR2 SYGVKD. This CDR3 region has 14 residues. The CDR3 DNA follows: TGTGCCATCAGCTCGGCCAGGGGTAATGAAAAACTGTTTTTT. Translated: CAISSARGNEKLFF.

This clonotype has ten or more counts. V is TRBV6-5 and J is TRBJ2-7, with TRBD1 as a possible D gene (6 bases). Trimming left V 4 bases short and J 1 base short, with 11 bases between. CDR3 length: 14 residues. The germline gives CDR1 MNHEY, CDR2 SVGAGI. The CDR3 here is CASSSGHLSYEQYV. The CDR3 nucleotides are TGTGCCAGCAGTTCGGGACACCTATCCTACGAGCAGTACGTC.

This clonotype was picked up a small number of times. This chain joins TRBV6-6 and TRBJ2-7; D is undetermined. The CDR3 loop spans 13 amino acids. The V gene lost 8 bases and the J gene lost 6 bases, with 17 bases spanning the gap. CDR1 is MNHNY, CDR2 SVGAGI, per germline (reference sequence). The CDR3 is CASVDRKNGEQYF. The DNA for the CDR3 is TGTGCCAGCGTTGACCGAAAGAATGGCGAGCAGTACTTC.

This chain joins TRBV27 and TRBJ2-3, with D unresolved. CDR1 is MNHEY, CDR2 SMNVEV, per germline (reference sequence). There are 13 residues in the CDR3. V lost 5 bases and J 2 bases, leaving 8 bases between the germline ends. CDR3 protein: CASSPADTDTQYF. CDR3 in DNA: TGTGCCAGCAGTCCCGCGGACACAGATACGCAGTATTTT.

The chain employs TRBV27 and TRBJ1-5; D is unresolved. In germline, CDR1 is MNHEY, CDR2 SMNVEV (reference sequence). The CDR3 is 16 amino acids. Trimming removed 1 base at V and 1 base at J, with 11 bases between. The CDR3 DNA reads TGTGCCAGCAGTTTATTTGGGGTCGGGAGCAATCAGCCCCAGCATTTT. This codes for CASSLFGVGSNQPQHF.

This clonotype was found many times. Here the CDR3 reads CASSQDQQVYNEQFF. CDR3 DNA: TGTGCCAGCAGCCAAGATCAGCAGGTCTACAATGAGCAGTTCTTC. The J gene is TRBJ2-1, the V gene TRBV3-1; D uncertain. This CDR3 region has 15 residues. Germline assignment: CDR1 LGHDT and CDR2 YNNKEL (reference sequence). V was shortened by 0 bases and J by 3 bases, with 9 bases between the two germline ends.